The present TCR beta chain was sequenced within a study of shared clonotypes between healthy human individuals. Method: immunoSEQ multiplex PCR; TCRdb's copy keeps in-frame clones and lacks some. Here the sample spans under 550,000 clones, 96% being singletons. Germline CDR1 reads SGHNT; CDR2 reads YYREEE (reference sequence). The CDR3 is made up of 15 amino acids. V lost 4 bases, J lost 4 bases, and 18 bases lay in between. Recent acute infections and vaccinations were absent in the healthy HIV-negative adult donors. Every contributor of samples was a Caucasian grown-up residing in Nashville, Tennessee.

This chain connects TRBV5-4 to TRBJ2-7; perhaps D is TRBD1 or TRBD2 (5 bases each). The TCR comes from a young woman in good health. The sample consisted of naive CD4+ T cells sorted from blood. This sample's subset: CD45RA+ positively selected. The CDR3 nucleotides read TGTGCCAGCAGCCACTCCGGGACCGAAGTTTACGAGCAGTACTTC. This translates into CASSHSGTEVYEQYF.